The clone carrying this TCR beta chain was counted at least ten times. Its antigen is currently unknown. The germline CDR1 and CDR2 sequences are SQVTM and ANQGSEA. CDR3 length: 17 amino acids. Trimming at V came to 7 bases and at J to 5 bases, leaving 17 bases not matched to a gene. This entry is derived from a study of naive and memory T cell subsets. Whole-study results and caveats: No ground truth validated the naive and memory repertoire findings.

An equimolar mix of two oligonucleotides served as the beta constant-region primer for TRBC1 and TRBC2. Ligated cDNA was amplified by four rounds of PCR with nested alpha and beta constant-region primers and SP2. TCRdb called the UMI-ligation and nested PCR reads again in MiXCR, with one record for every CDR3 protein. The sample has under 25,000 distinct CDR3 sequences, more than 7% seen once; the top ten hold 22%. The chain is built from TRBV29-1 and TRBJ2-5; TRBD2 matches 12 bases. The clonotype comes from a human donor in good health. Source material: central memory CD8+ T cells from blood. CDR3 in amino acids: CSAEPSTSGRNRETQYF. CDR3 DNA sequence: TGCAGCGCCGAACCTAGTACTAGCGGGAGGAACCGGGAGACCCAGTACTTC.